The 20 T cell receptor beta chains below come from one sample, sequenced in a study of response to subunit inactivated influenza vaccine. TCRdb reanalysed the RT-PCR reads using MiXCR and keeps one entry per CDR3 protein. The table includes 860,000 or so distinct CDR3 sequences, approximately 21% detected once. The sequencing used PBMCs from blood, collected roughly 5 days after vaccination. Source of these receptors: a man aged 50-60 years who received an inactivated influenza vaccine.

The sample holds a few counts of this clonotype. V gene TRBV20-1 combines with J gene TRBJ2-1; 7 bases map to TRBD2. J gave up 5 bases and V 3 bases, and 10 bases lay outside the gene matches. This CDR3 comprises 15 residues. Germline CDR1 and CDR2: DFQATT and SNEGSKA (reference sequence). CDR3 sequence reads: CSARSGSSGHNEQFF. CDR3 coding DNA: TGCAGTGCTAGGTCGGGGTCTAGCGGACACAATGAGCAGTTCTTC.

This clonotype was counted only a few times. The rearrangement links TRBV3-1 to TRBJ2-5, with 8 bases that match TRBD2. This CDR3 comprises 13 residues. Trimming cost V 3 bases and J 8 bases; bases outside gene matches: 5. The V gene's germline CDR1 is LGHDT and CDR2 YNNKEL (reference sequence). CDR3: CASSQGGGPTQYF. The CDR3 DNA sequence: TGTGCCAGCAGCCAGGGCGGGGGGCCTACCCAGTACTTC.

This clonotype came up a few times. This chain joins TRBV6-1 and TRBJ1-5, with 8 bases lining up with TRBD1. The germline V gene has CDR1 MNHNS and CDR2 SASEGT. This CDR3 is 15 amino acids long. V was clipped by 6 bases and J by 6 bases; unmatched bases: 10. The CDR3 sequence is CASRHGQGSSQPQHF. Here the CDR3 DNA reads TGTGCCAGCAGACATGGACAGGGTAGTAGTCAGCCCCAGCATTTT.

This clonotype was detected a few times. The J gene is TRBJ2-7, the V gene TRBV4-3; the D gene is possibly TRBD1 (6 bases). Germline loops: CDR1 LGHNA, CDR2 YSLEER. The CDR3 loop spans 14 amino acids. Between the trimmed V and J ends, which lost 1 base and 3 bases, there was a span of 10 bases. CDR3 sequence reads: CASSQVQGYYEQYF. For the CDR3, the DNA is TGCGCCAGCAGCCAAGTACAGGGATACTACGAGCAGTACTTC.

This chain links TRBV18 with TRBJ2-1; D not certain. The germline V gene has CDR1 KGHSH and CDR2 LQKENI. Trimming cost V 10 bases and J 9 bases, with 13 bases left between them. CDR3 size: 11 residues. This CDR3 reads CAIGVGGEQFF. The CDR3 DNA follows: TGTGCCATCGGAGTCGGTGGTGAGCAGTTCTTC. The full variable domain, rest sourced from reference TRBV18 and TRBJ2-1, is NAGVMQNPRHLVRRRGQEARLRCSPMKGHSHVYWYRQLPEEGLKFMVYLQKENIIDESGMPKERFSAEFPKEGPSILRIQQVVRGDSAAYFCAIGVGGEQFFGPGTRLTVL.

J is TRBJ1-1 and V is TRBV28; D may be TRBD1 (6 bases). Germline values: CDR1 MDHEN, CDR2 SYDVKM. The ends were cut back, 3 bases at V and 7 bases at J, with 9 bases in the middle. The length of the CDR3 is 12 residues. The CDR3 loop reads CASSLAGHEAFF. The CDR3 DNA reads TGTGCCAGCAGTTTGGCGGGACATGAAGCTTTCTTT.

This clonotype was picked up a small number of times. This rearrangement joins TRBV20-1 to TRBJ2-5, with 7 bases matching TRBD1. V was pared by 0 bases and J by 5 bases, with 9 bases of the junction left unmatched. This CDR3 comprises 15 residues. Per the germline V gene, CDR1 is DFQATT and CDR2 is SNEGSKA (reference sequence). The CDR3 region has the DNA TGCAGTGCTAGAGATATAGGGGGCAGGATGGAGACCCAGTACTTC. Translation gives CSARDIGGRMETQYF.

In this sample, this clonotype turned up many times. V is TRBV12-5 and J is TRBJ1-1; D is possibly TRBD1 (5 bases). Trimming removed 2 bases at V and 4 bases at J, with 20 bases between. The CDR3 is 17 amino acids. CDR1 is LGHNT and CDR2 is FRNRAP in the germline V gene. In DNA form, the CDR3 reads TGTGCTAGTGGTTTGTGGCAGGGAGGTTTGAGTGGCACTGAAGCTTTCTTT. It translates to CASGLWQGGLSGTEAFF.

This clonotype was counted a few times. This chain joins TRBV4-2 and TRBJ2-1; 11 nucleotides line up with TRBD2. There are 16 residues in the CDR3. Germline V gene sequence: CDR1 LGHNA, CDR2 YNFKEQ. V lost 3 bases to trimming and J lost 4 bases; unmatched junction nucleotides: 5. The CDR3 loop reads CASSQGTSGVYNEQFF. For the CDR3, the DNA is TGTGCCAGCAGCCAGGGGACTAGCGGAGTTTACAATGAGCAGTTCTTC.

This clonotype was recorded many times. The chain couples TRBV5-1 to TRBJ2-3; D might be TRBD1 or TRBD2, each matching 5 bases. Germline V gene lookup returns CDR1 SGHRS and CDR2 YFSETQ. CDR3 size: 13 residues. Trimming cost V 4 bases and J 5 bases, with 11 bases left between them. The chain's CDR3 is CASSVWGRDTQYF. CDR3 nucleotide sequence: TGCGCCAGCAGCGTGTGGGGACGAGATACGCAGTATTTT.

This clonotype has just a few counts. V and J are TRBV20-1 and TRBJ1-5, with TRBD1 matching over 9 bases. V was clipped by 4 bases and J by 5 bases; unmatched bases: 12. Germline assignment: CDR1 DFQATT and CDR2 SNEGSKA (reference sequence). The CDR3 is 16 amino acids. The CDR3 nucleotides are TGCAGTGCTAAGGCCGATGGGGACAGGGTCGATCAGCCCCAGCATTTT. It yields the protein CSAKADGDRVDQPQHF.

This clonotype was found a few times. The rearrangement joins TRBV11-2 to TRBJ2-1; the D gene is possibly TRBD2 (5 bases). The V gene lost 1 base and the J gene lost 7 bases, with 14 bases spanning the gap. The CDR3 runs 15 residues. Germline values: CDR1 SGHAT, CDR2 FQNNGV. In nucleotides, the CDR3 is TGTGCCAGCAGCTTAGGGACTCTATTAGTTAATGAGCAGTTCTTC. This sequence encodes CASSLGTLLVNEQFF.

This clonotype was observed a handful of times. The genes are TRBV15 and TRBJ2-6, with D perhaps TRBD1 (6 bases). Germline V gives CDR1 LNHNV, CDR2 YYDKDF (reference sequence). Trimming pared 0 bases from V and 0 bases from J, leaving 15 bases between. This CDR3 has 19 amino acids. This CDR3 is CATSRDTYRETSGANVLTF. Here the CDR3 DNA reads TGTGCCACCAGCAGAGATACATACAGGGAGACCTCTGGGGCCAACGTCCTGACTTTC.

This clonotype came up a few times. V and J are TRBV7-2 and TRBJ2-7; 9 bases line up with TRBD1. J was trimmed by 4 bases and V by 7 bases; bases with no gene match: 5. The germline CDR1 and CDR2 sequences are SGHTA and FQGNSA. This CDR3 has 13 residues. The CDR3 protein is CASTTGTGYEQYF. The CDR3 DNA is TGTGCCAGCACCACCGGGACAGGGTACGAGCAGTACTTC.

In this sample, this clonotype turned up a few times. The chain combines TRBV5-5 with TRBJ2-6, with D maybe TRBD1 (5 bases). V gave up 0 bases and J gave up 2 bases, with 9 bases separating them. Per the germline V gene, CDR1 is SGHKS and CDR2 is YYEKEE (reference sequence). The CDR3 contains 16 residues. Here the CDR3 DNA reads TGTGCCAGCAGCTTGGAGGGGATTCCTGGGGCCAACGTCCTGACTTTC. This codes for CASSLEGIPGANVLTF.

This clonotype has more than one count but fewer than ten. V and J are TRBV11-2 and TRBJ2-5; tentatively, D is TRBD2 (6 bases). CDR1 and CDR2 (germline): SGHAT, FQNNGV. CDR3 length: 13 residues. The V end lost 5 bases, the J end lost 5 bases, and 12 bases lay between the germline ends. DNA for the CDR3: TGTGCCAGCAGCCCGGGACTCCCCGAGACCCAGTACTTC. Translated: CASSPGLPETQYF.

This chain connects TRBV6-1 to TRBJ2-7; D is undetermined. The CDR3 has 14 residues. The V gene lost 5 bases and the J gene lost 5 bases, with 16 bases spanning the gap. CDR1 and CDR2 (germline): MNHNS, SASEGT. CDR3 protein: CASSPTSRRDEQYF. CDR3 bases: TGTGCCAGCAGTCCTACATCCCGACGGGACGAGCAGTACTTC.

CDR3 protein: CASSQGANYGYTF. CDR3 in DNA: TGTGCCAGCAGCCAGGGGGCTAACTATGGCTACACCTTC. The chain couples TRBV7-9 to TRBJ1-2; 7 bases line up with TRBD1. Germline V gene data show CDR1 as SEHNR and CDR2 as FQNEAQ (reference sequence). The CDR3 has 13 amino acids. The V and J ends lost 5 bases and 0 bases, in that order; junction bases with no gene match: 0.

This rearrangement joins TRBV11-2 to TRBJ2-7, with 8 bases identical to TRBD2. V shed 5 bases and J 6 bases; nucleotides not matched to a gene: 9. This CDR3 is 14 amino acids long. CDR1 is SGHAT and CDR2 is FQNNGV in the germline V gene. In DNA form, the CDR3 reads TGTGCCAGCAGCCCCGATGGACTAGCTGGCGAGCAGTACTTC. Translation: CASSPDGLAGEQYF.

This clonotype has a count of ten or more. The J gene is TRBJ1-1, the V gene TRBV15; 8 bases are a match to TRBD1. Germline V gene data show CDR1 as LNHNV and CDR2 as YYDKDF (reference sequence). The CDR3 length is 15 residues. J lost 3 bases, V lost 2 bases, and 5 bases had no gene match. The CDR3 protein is CATSRFRGLDTEAFF. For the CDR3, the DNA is TGTGCCACCAGCAGATTCAGGGGGCTGGACACTGAAGCTTTCTTT.